What follows are 6 T cell receptor beta chains derived from one specimen sequenced in a study of Tregs in tolerant kidney transplant recipients. Method: immunoSEQ multiplex PCR; TCRdb's copy keeps in-frame clones and lacks some. This sample has fewer than 95,000 clones, with roughly 93% found just once. Mixed chimerism was transient after nonmyeloablative marrow transplants from related graft donors. Sequenced material: CD4+ T cells from blood (PBMCs), taken 12 months after the transplant. The source is a human patient who received a combined kidney and bone marrow transplant. The graft donor may be the source of some T cells.

This chain connects TRBV6-9 to TRBJ2-5; TRBD2 aligns across 10 bases. V lost 5 bases to trimming and J lost 5 bases; unmatched junction nucleotides: 8. The CDR3 is 15 amino acids. Germline V lookup: CDR1 MNHGY, CDR2 SVAAGI. Written as DNA, the CDR3 is TGTGCCAGCAGTGGAATAGCGGGGGGCAGGGAGACCCAGTACTTC. Its translation: CASSGIAGGRETQYF.

Only a few counts were recorded for this clone. The V call is TRBV6-1, the J call TRBJ1-3; D is uncertain. The V gene's germline CDR1 is MNHNS and CDR2 SASEGT. The CDR3 is made up of 14 amino acids. Trimming took 0 bases from V and 0 from J, leaving 3 bases between them. The CDR3 DNA reads TGTGCCAGCAGTGAAGCCGTCTCTGGAAACACCATATATTTT. It is translated as CASSEAVSGNTIYF.

This chain connects TRBV30 to TRBJ1-4, with D perhaps matching TRBD1 (5 bases). The CDR3 is made up of 13 amino acids. In germline, CDR1 is GTSNPN, CDR2 SVGIG (reference sequence). Deletions cut 1 base from V and 4 bases from J, with 7 bases between. The CDR3 sequence: CAWSGGFNEKLFF. CDR3 coding DNA: TGTGCCTGGAGTGGGGGCTTTAATGAAAAACTGTTTTTT.

This chain links TRBV20-1 with TRBJ2-2, with unresolved D. The CDR3 is 10 amino acids. V lost 3 bases and J 6 bases, leaving 2 bases between the germline ends. CDR1 and CDR2 from the germline V gene are DFQATT and SNEGSKA (reference sequence). The CDR3, as DNA: TGCAGTGCTAGCGCCGGGGAGCTGTTTTTT. Its translation is CSASAGELFF.

This chain links TRBV27 with TRBJ1-4; 7 bases are a match to TRBD1. With 3 bases clipped from V and 8 bases from J, the junction kept 3 bases outside the gene matches. Germline V gene lookup returns CDR1 MNHEY and CDR2 SMNVEV (reference sequence). The CDR3 runs 13 residues. CDR3 protein: CASSFRGQEKLFF. The CDR3 DNA reads TGTGCCAGCAGTTTCAGGGGACAGGAAAAACTGTTTTTT.

This chain links TRBV30 with TRBJ2-7; no definite D call. Germline V gene data show CDR1 as GTSNPN and CDR2 as SVGIG (reference sequence). V gave up 0 bases and J gave up 3 bases, with 3 bases separating them. There are 11 residues in the CDR3. The CDR3 sequence is CAWSVHYEQYF. The DNA for the CDR3 is TGTGCCTGGAGTGTACACTACGAGCAGTACTTC. The whole variable domain, remainder taken from reference TRBV30 and TRBJ2-7, is SQTIHQWPATLVQPVGSPLSLECTVEGTSNPNLYWYRQAAGRGLQLLFYSVGIGQISSEVPQNLSASRPQDRQFILSSKKLLLSDSGFYLCAWSVHYEQYFGPGTRLTVT.